This TCR beta chain was obtained from a study of cytomegalovirus exposure and HLA in healthy donors. This CDR3 is 14 amino acids long. Germline V CDR1 and CDR2: MDHEN, SYDVKM. V was clipped by 7 bases and J by 4 bases, with 14 bases between them. In regard to this clone: As yet, its antigen is unknown.

Assay: immunoSEQ multiplex PCR; the TCRdb copy retains only in-frame clones and omits some. The sample shows about 140,000 clones, about nine tenths of them seen only once. Study-wide findings and caveats: According to a subsequent analysis, TCR clusters identified in the first cohort showed a tendency to co-occur across the 100 to 150 validation repertoires.

The receptor was isolated from a man aged 18-30 years in good health and CMV-seronegative. The chain employs TRBV28 and TRBJ1-5; D not resolved. Sample: PBMCs. The CDR3 spells CASNRVGENQPQHF. The CDR3 DNA reads TGTGCCAGCAATCGGGTAGGAGAAAATCAGCCCCAGCATTTT.